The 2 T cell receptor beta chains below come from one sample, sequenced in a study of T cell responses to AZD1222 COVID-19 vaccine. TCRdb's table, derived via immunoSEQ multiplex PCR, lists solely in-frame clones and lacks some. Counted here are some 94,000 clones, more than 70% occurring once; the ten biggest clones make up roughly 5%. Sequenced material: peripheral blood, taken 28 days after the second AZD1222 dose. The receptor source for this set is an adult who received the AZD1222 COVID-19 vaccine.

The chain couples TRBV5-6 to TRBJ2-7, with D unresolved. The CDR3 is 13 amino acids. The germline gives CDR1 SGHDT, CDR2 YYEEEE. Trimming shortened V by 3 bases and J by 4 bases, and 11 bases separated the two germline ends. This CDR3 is CASSSLLDYEQYV. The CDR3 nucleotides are TGTGCCAGCAGCTCCCTTCTAGATTACGAGCAGTACGTC.

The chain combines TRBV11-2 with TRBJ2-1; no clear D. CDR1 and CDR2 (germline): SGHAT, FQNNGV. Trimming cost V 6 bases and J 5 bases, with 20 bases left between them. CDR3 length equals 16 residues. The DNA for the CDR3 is TGTGCCAGCAGACGTCCCGGACGGCCCTCACACAATGAGCAGTTCTTC. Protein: CASRRPGRPSHNEQFF.